The 7 T cell receptor beta chains in this list originate from one sample, sequenced in a study of shared clonotypes between healthy human individuals. Generated by immunoSEQ multiplex PCR, the TCRdb table keeps only in-frame clones and is missing some. This sample has about 1.5 million clones, with roughly 97% found just once. The sample taken for sequencing was naive CD4+ T cells sorted from blood. Subset specified: CD45RA+ positively selected. These receptors came from a man between 25 and 39 years old in good health.

The chain uses TRBV18 and TRBJ2-5; possible D gene TRBD1, 6 bases. V lost 3 bases and J lost 1, with 15 bases in between. The CDR3 sequence is 16 residues long. From germline, CDR1 is KGHSH and CDR2 LQKENI. The CDR3 DNA is TGTGCCAGCTCACCCTACAACGACAGGTTCCAAGAGACCCAGTACTTC. As protein: CASSPYNDRFQETQYF.

This sequence joins TRBV28 and TRBJ2-1; TRBD1 matches at 7 bases. J lost 5 bases, V lost 4 bases, and 11 bases had no gene match. The CDR3 runs to 16 residues. Looked up from germline, CDR1 is MDHEN and CDR2 is SYDVKM. This chain's CDR3 is CASSSPGGFINNEQFF. The CDR3 coding sequence is TGTGCCAGCAGTTCCCCAGGGGGTTTCATTAACAATGAGCAGTTCTTC.

This chain links TRBV19 with TRBJ2-2; no clear D gene. The CDR3 runs 11 residues. Trimming shortened V by 7 bases and J by 6 bases, and 6 bases separated the two germline ends. Germline CDR1 and CDR2: LNHDA and SQIVND (reference sequence). CDR3 sequence reads: CASNFAGELFF. The CDR3 DNA follows: TGTGCCAGTAACTTCGCCGGGGAGCTGTTTTTT.

This chain's CDR3 is CAISENLSGLAGEGFF. The CDR3 nucleotides are TGTGCCATCAGTGAGAATCTGTCCGGACTAGCGGGAGAGGGGTTCTTC. The chain combines TRBV10-3 with TRBJ2-1; 13 nucleotides align to TRBD2. Germline V gene data show CDR1 as ENHRY and CDR2 as SYGVKD. Unmatched junction bases numbered 13, after V lost 2 bases and J lost 15 bases. The CDR3 extends over 16 amino acids.

The chain combines TRBV21-1 with TRBJ1-2. TRBV21-1 has pseudogene status. CDR3 length: 11 residues. This chain's CDR3 is CASSREYGYTF. Written as DNA, the CDR3 is TGTGCCAGCAGCAGAGAATACGGCTACACCTTC.

The chain recombines TRBV9 with TRBJ2-2; D call uncertain. Germline CDR1 and CDR2: SGDLS and YYNGEE. V lost 7 bases, J lost 5 bases, and 15 bases lay in between. The CDR3 sequence is 14 residues long. The CDR3 loop reads CASREAGRTGELFF. The DNA for the CDR3 is TGTGCCAGCCGAGAGGCAGGAAGAACCGGGGAGCTGTTTTTT. Together with reference TRBV9 and TRBJ2-2, the CDR3 gives the full variable domain: DSGVTQTPKHLITATGQRVTLRCSPRSGDLSVYWYQQSLDQGLQFLIQYYNGEERAKGNILERFSAQQFPDLHSELNLSSLELGDSALYFCASREAGRTGELFFGEGSRLTVL.

This clone showed up just once. The rearrangement links TRBV9 to TRBJ1-3; 7 bases map to TRBD1. Germline CDR1 and CDR2: SGDLS and YYNGEE. V lost 3 bases, J lost 2 bases, and 5 bases stayed unmatched. CDR3 length equals 15 residues. CDR3 loop: CASSARDSPGNTIYF. CDR3 nucleotide sequence: TGTGCCAGCAGCGCCCGGGACAGTCCTGGAAACACCATATATTTT.